Listed below are T cell receptor beta chains from one sample, sequenced in a study of cytomegalovirus exposure and HLA in healthy donors. Profiled with immunoSEQ multiplex PCR; TCRdb holds only in-frame clones, not every one. The sample consists of about 200,000 clones, about four fifths of them appearing once. Sequencing was performed on PBMCs. The receptors originated from a boy younger than 10 in good health and CMV-seronegative. The CDR3 runs from the conserved cysteine through the conserved F or W. Each record gives: CDR3 DNA, CDR3 protein, V gene, clone size, J gene, D gene. D genes are given only for firm matches. A row's size may be missing; if present it is once, few, many or a size class.

DNA: TGTGCCAGTAGTACCCGGACAGGCTTTCTCTACGAGCAGTACTTC
CDR3: CASSTRTGFLYEQYF
V: TRBV19
size: .
J: TRBJ2-7
D: TRBD1

DNA: TGCGCCAGCAGCCAATTAGGGGGACAGGGGCAAAAACTGTTTTTT
CDR3: CASSQLGGQGQKLFF
V: TRBV4-1
size: .
J: TRBJ1-4
D: TRBD1

DNA: TGTGCCAGCAGCGTTAACCCTGGCAGGTCTGGAAACACCATATATTTT
CDR3: CASSVNPGRSGNTIYF
V: TRBV7-2
size: .
J: TRBJ1-3
D: .

DNA: TGTGCCAGCTCACGGGTGAGGTCCTACGAGCAGTACTTC
CDR3: CASSRVRSYEQYF
V: TRBV18
size: .
J: TRBJ2-7
D: .

DNA: TGTGCCACCAGCAGAGGACAGGCCCCTTATAGCAATCAGCCCCAGCATTTT
CDR3: CATSRGQAPYSNQPQHF
V: TRBV15
size: .
J: TRBJ1-5
D: .

DNA: TGTGCCAGTAGTATGGCCAGGCAGGGGGTCGGTCGATATGAAAAACTGTTTTTT
CDR3: CASSMARQGVGRYEKLFF
V: TRBV19
size: .
J: TRBJ1-4
D: TRBD1

DNA: TGTGCCCTAGGACAGGGAGAGACCCAGTACTTC
CDR3: CALGQGETQYF
V: TRBV30
size: .
J: TRBJ2-5
D: TRBD1

DNA: TGTGCCAGCAGTTACTACAGGGGAGGCGACGGCTACACCTTC
CDR3: CASSYYRGGDGYTF
V: TRBV6-5
size: few
J: TRBJ1-2
D: TRBD1

DNA: TGTGCCAGCAGTGGATATAGCGGGGGGCCCCACAATGAGCAGTTCTTC
CDR3: CASSGYSGGPHNEQFF
V: TRBV27
size: .
J: TRBJ2-1
D: TRBD2

DNA: TGTGCCATCAAAGGGACACAGCTCCCAGATACGCAGTATTTT
CDR3: CAIKGTQLPDTQYF
V: TRBV10-3
size: .
J: TRBJ2-3
D: .

DNA: TGTGCCAGCAGCGTCAATACCGGGGAGCTGTTTTTT
CDR3: CASSVNTGELFF
V: TRBV9
size: .
J: TRBJ2-2
D: .

DNA: TGTGCCAGCAGCCTCCTCGGGGGTGATCGAGGCGGCTACACCTTC
CDR3: CASSLLGGDRGGYTF
V: TRBV11-2
size: .
J: TRBJ1-2
D: .

DNA: TGTGCCACCACCTGGAGCGGGGGGTCCTACAATGAGCAGTTCTTC
CDR3: CATTWSGGSYNEQFF
V: TRBV19
size: .
J: TRBJ2-1
D: TRBD2